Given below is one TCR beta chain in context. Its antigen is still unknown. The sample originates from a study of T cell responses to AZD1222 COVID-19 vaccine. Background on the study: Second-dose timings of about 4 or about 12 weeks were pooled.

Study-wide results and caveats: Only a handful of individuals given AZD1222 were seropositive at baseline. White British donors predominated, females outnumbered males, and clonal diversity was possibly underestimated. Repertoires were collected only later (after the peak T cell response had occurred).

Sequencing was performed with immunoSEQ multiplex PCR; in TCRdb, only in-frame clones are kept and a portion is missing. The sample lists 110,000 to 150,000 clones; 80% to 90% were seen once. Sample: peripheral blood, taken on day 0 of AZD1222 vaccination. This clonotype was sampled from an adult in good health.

CDR3 loop: CASNNSSGRKTQYF. The CDR3, as DNA: TGTGCCAGCAACAACTCTAGCGGGAGAAAGACCCAGTACTTC. This chain uses TRBV7-9 with TRBJ2-5, with 10 bases aligning to TRBD2. The CDR3 has 14 amino acids. The ends lost 7 bases at V and 6 bases at J; junction bases unmatched: 8. The germline CDR1 and CDR2 sequences are SEHNR and FQNEAQ (reference sequence).